The 17 T cell receptor beta chains below all came from one sample that was sequenced in a study of spatial heterogeneity in lung cancer. A single record per CDR3 protein comes from TCRdb applying MiXCR to the 5' RACE reads. This repertoire shows some 83,000 distinct CDR3 sequences, about 20% found once; its top ten account for less than 7.5%. Time point denoted: sample taken at primary tumor resection. Unsorted samples of tumor, nontumor lung or frozen PBMC had their whole RNA sequenced. Sequenced here: PBMCs, sampled at surgery. Receptors originate from a male donor with early-stage non-small cell lung cancer.

The chain couples TRBV6-1 to TRBJ1-5, with D unclear. With 2 bases removed from V and 5 bases from J, the gap between germline ends came to 10 bases. Germline V gene data show CDR1 as MNHNS and CDR2 as SASEGT. CDR3 length: 14 amino acids. For the CDR3, the DNA is TGTGCCAGCAGTGAACTGGGCGGACATCAGCCCCAGCATTTT. Its protein product is CASSELGGHQPQHF.

The chain links TRBV7-8 to TRBJ2-3; 8 bases match TRBD2. V lost 2 bases and J lost 3; bases outside the gene matches: 1. The CDR3 spans 14 residues. CDR1 SGHVS and CDR2 FQNEAQ come from the germline V gene. Here the CDR3 reads CASSLTGGTDTQYF. The CDR3 nucleotides read TGTGCCAGCAGCTTAACGGGGGGGACAGATACGCAGTATTTT. The full variable domain, in which reference TRBV7-8 and TRBJ2-3 provide the parts outside the CDR3, is GAGVSQSPRYKVAKRGQDVALRCDPISGHVSLFWYQQALGQGPEFLTYFQNEAQLDKSGLPSDRFFAERPEGSVSTLKIQRTQQEDSAVYLCASSLTGGTDTQYFGPGTRLTVL.

This clonotype was seen a handful of times. The V call is TRBV6-5, the J call TRBJ2-1; TRBD2 matches at 10 bases. Germline loops: CDR1 MNHEY, CDR2 SVGAGI. The CDR3 sequence is 16 residues long. V was clipped by 5 bases and J by 5 bases; unmatched bases: 9. CDR3 DNA sequence: TGTGCCAGCAGTGCCCTATCTAGCGGGAGAAACAATGAGCAGTTCTTC. Protein: CASSALSSGRNNEQFF.

The rearrangement links TRBV4-2 to TRBJ1-4, with D hard to call. The length of the CDR3 is 15 residues. CDR1 and CDR2 (germline): LGHNA, YNFKEQ. V was pared by 0 bases and J by 4 bases, with 9 bases between. The CDR3 sequence is CASSQEASINEKLFF. The CDR3 nucleotides read TGTGCCAGCAGCCAAGAGGCCAGCATTAATGAAAAACTGTTTTTT.

The chain joins TRBV5-1 to TRBJ1-1; no reliable D call. The CDR3 totals 14 residues. Trimming took 2 bases from V and 5 from J, leaving 13 bases between them. Germline CDR1 SGHRS, CDR2 YFSETQ. CDR3 region: CASSFGQVGTEAFF. CDR3 nucleotide sequence: TGCGCCAGCAGCTTTGGGCAGGTAGGGACTGAAGCTTTCTTT.

V usage is TRBV5-4 and J usage is TRBJ2-3; D may be TRBD2 (6 bases). The CDR3 is made up of 15 amino acids. The V end lost 4 bases, the J end lost 2 bases, and 14 bases lay between the germline ends. Germline loops: CDR1 SGHNT, CDR2 YYREEE (reference sequence). CDR3 region: CASSRDWGNTDTQYF. In nucleotides, the CDR3 is TGTGCCAGCAGCCGGGACTGGGGAAACACAGATACGCAGTATTTT.

The V call is TRBV2, the J call TRBJ2-7; TRBD2 might be the D (7 bases). The CDR3 has 12 residues. The germline CDR1 and CDR2 sequences are SNHLY and FYNNEI. V lost 6 bases and J 2 bases, leaving 8 bases between the germline ends. CDR3 amino acids: CASSGGPYEQYF. CDR3 DNA: TGTGCCAGCAGCGGGGGGCCCTACGAGCAGTACTTC. Complete variable domain (other parts from reference TRBV2 and TRBJ2-7): EPEVTQTPSHQVTQMGQEVILRCVPISNHLYFYWYRQILGQKVEFLVSFYNNEISEKSEIFDDQFSVERPDGSNFTLKIRSTKLEDSAMYFCASSGGPYEQYFGPGTRLTVT.

This clonotype has a count of ten or more. The chain carries TRBV28 and TRBJ1-5; D call uncertain. This CDR3 has 13 residues. The V and J ends lost 5 bases and 11 bases respectively, with 16 bases between them. The germline CDR1 and CDR2 sequences are MDHEN and SYDVKM. CDR3 in amino acids: CASSPDLVLAQHF. CDR3 bases: TGTGCCAGCAGTCCAGACCTGGTCTTGGCCCAGCATTTT.

The rearrangement uses TRBV7-9 and TRBJ2-3; TRBD1 might be the D (6 bases). The CDR3 is 15 amino acids. Trimming left V 6 bases short and J 1 base short, with 14 bases between. The germline gives CDR1 SEHNR, CDR2 FQNEAQ (reference sequence). CDR3 sequence (DNA): TGTGCCAGCAGTCTTAGGGGGATGGGCACAGATACGCAGTATTTT. It specifies CASSLRGMGTDTQYF.

There are a few counts of this clonotype. The genes are TRBV7-2 and TRBJ1-1; 7 nucleotides match TRBD1. CDR1 is SGHTA and CDR2 is FQGNSA in the germline V gene. V lost 5 bases to trimming and J lost 1 base; unmatched junction nucleotides: 7. The CDR3 is made up of 15 amino acids. This chain's CDR3 is CASSIYRGTNTEAFF. The CDR3 region has the DNA TGTGCCAGCAGCATATACAGGGGAACGAACACTGAAGCTTTCTTT.

This chain joins TRBV5-1 and TRBJ1-2; D gene uncertain. The CDR3 runs to 14 residues. Between the trimmed V and J ends, which lost 4 bases and 7 bases, there was a span of 17 bases. CDR1 is SGHRS and CDR2 is YFSETQ in the germline V gene. CDR3 sequence (DNA): TGCGCCAGCAGCCCCCGGACTGATCATAGTGGCTACACCTTC. Translating gives CASSPRTDHSGYTF. Supplemented by reference TRBV5-1 and TRBJ1-2, the full variable domain reads KAGVTQTPRYLIKTRGQQVTLSCSPISGHRSVSWYQQTPGQGLQFLFEYFSETQRNKGNFPGRFSGRQFSNSRSEMNVSTLELGDSALYLCASSPRTDHSGYTFGSGTRLTVV.

This clonotype has just a few counts. This rearrangement joins TRBV10-3 to TRBJ2-2; 10 bases are shared with TRBD2. Germline CDR1 and CDR2: ENHRY and SYGVKD. CDR3 length: 19 residues. The junction had 9 bases not matched to a gene; V was cut back by 2 bases and J by 0 bases. The CDR3 nucleotides are TGTGCCATCAGTGAGAACCTAGCGGGGGCCTCCTCGAACACCGGGGAGCTGTTTTTT. Its protein product is CAISENLAGASSNTGELFF.

The chain couples TRBV3-1 to TRBJ2-5, with 11 nucleotides matching TRBD1. Germline lookup yields CDR1 LGHDT and CDR2 YNNKEL (reference sequence). Losses at the gene ends were 1 base for V and 5 bases for J; bases not matched to a gene: 3. The CDR3 totals 15 residues. CDR3 DNA: TGTGCCAGCAGCCAAGGGACAGGGGGCGGTGAGACCCAGTACTTC. This encodes CASSQGTGGGETQYF.

The rearrangement joins TRBV7-8 to TRBJ2-7; TRBD1 agrees at 8 bases. V gave up 0 bases and J gave up 3 bases; unmatched junction bases: 4. CDR3 length: 15 amino acids. The germline V gene encodes CDR1 SGHVS and CDR2 FQNEAQ. The CDR3 here is CASSLAPGQGYEQYF. The CDR3 DNA is TGTGCCAGCAGCTTAGCCCCCGGACAGGGCTACGAGCAGTACTTC.

This clonotype appeared many times. J is TRBJ2-5 and V is TRBV29-1, with D possibly being TRBD1 (5 bases). This CDR3 is built from 13 residues. V was pared by 5 bases and J by 5 bases, with 15 bases between. The germline V gene encodes CDR1 SQVTM and CDR2 ANQGSEA. CDR3 bases: TGCAGCGTTACAGGACGAGTCCATGAGACCCAGTACTTC. This translates into CSVTGRVHETQYF.

In this sample, this clonotype turned up a few times. The chain uses TRBV5-6 and TRBJ1-1, with D unclear. Trimming cost V 3 bases and J 4 bases, with 13 bases left between them. The CDR3 loop spans 14 amino acids. Germline V lookup: CDR1 SGHDT, CDR2 YYEEEE. The CDR3 DNA sequence: TGTGCCAGCAGCTCCGCCTTCATAACCACTGAAGCTTTCTTT. This sequence encodes CASSSAFITTEAFF.

This clonotype was observed a handful of times. The rearrangement uses TRBV15 and TRBJ2-1; TRBD2 is a possible D gene (5 bases). The V gene's germline CDR1 is LNHNV and CDR2 YYDKDF (reference sequence). V lost 0 bases, J lost 5 bases, and 14 bases lay in between. The CDR3 spans 16 residues. In DNA, the CDR3 is TGTGCCACCAGCAGAGAAAACGCACCTAGCCACAATGAGCAGTTCTTC. Amino acids: CATSRENAPSHNEQFF.